This section outlines one T cell receptor beta chain sequence together with its context. The data were taken from a study of cytomegalovirus exposure and HLA in healthy donors. The study ran its PCR with 60 Vbeta and 13 Jbeta primers. The protocol was immunoSEQ multiplex PCR, while the TCRdb copy is restricted to in-frame clones and leaves out a portion. The table shows about 150,000 clones, with over 80% occurring only once. The material sequenced was PBMCs. The receptor was isolated from a male donor in good health and CMV-seronegative.

CDR3 in amino acids: CASSLGGGYNQPQHF. CDR3 coding DNA: TGTGCCAGCAGCTTAGGGGGGGGCTACAATCAGCCCCAGCATTTT. The rearrangement joins TRBV11-2 to TRBJ1-5, with D perhaps TRBD1 (6 bases). Germline lookup yields CDR1 SGHAT and CDR2 FQNNGV. This CDR3 contains 15 residues. The V and J ends lost 1 base and 3 bases respectively, with 10 bases between them. Drawing the rest from reference TRBV11-2 and TRBJ1-5, the complete variable domain is EAGVAQSPRYKIIEKRQSVAFWCNPISGHATLYWYQQILGQGPKLLIQFQNNGVVDDSQLPKDRFSAERLKGVDSTLKIQPAKLEDSAVYLCASSLGGGYNQPQHFGDGTRLSIL.